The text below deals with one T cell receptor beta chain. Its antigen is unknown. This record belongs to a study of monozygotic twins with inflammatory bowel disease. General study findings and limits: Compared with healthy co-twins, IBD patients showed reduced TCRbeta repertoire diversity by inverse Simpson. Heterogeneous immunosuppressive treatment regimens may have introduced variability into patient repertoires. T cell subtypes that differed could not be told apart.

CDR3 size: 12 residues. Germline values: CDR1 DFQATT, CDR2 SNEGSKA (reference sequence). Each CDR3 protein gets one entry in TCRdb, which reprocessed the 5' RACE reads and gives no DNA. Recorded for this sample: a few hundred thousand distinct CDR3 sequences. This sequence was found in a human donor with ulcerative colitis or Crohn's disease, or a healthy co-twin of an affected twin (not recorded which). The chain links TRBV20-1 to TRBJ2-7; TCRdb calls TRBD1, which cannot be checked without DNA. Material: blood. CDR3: CSVEGAMNEQYF.